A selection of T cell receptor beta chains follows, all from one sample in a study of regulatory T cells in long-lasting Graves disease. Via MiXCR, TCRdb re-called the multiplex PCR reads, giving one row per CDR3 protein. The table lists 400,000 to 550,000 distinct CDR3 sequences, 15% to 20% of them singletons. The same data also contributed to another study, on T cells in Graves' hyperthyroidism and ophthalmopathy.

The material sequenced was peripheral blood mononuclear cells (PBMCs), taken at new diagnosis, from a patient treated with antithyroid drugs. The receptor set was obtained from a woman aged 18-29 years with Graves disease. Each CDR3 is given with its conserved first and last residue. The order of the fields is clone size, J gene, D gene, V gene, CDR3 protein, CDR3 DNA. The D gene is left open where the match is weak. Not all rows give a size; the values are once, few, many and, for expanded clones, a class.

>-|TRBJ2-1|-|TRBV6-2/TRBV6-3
CASSEVGPSEEFF
TGTGCCAGCAGTGAAGTTGGCCCCTCGGAGGAGTTCTTC
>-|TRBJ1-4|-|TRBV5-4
CASSPNGTPSPGEKLFF
TGTGCCAGCAGCCCAAATGGGACACCTAGTCCGGGTGAAAAACTGTTTTTT
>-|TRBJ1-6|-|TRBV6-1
CASSEGSPLHF
TGTGCCAGCAGTGAAGGTTCACCCCTCCACTTT
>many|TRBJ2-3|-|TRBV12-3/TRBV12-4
CASSGTVGSSPDTQYF
TGTGCCAGCAGTGGTACCGTCGGGAGTAGTCCAGATACGCAGTATTTT
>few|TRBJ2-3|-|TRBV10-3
CAISETYPGDTQYF
TGTGCCATCAGTGAGACGTATCCTGGAGATACGCAGTATTTT
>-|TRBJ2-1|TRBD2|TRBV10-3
CASGGLAGANEQFF
TGTGCCAGCGGGGGGCTAGCGGGAGCCAATGAGCAGTTCTTC
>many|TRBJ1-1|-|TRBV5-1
CASSSDSMRGDLEAFF
TGCGCCAGCAGCTCAGATTCAATGAGGGGAGATCTTGAAGCTTTCTTT
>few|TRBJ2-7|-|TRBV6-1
CASTGRLAEAFYEQYF
TGTGCCAGTACAGGACGATTAGCGGAAGCATTTTACGAGCAGTACTTC
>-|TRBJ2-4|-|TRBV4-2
CASSQPTGAKNIQYF
TGTGCCAGCAGCCAGCCAACAGGGGCCAAAAACATTCAGTACTTC
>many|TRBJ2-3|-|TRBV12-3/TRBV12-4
CASTPETWSSTDTQYF
TGTGCCAGCACCCCAGAAACATGGTCTAGCACAGATACGCAGTATTTT
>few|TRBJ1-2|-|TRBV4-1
CASSQFNVGDGYTF
TGCGCCAGCAGCCAATTTAATGTGGGCGATGGCTACACCTTC
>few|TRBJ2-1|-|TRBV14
CASSQDWNKNNEQFF
TGTGCCAGCAGCCAAGACTGGAACAAAAACAATGAGCAGTTCTTC
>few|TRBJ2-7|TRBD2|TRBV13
CASSRTSGIYEQYF
TGTGCCAGCAGCCGGACTAGCGGGATTTACGAGCAGTACTTC
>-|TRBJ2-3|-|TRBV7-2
CASSRTLWSTDTQYF
TGTGCCAGCAGCCGTACCTTGTGGAGCACAGATACGCAGTATTTT
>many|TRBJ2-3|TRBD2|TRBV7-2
CASSLNSRLAGVSDTQYF
TGTGCCAGCAGCTTAAACTCCCGACTAGCGGGAGTATCAGATACGCAGTATTTT
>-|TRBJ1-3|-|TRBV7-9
CASSLAGGVGNTIYF
TGTGCCAGCAGCTTGGCGGGCGGAGTTGGAAACACCATATATTTT
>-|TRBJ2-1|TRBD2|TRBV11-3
CASSPAGTSGRVSYNEQFF
TGTGCCAGCAGCCCAGCCGGGACTAGCGGGAGGGTTTCCTACAATGAGCAGTTCTTC
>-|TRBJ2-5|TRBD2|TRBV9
CASSVGGASGRMETQYF
TGTGCCAGCAGCGTAGGGGGGGCTAGCGGGAGGATGGAGACCCAGTACTTC
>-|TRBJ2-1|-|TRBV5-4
CASSSRGGKYNEQFF
TGTGCCAGCAGCTCTAGGGGCGGGAAATACAATGAGCAGTTCTTC
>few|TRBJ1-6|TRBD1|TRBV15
CATSRDLMGQGNSPLHF
TGTGCCACCAGCAGAGATCTTATGGGACAGGGGAATTCACCCCTCCACTTT
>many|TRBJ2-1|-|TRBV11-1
CASSFGGTNEQFF
TGTGCCAGCAGCTTTGGAGGGACCAATGAGCAGTTCTTC
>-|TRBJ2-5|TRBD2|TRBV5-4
CASSLVGGGPTKTQYF
TGTGCCAGCAGCTTGGTGGGGGGAGGGCCCACAAAGACCCAGTACTTC
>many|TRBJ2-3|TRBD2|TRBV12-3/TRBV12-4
CASSRRLAGGGRTDTQYF
TGTGCCAGCAGCCGAAGACTAGCGGGGGGGGGACGAACAGATACGCAGTATTTT
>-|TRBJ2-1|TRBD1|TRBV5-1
CASSEGGAGNNEQFF
TGCGCCAGCAGCGAAGGGGGCGCCGGTAACAATGAGCAGTTCTTC
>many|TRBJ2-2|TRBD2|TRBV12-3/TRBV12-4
CASSFPLAGAGYTGELFF
TGTGCCAGCAGTTTCCCCCTAGCGGGAGCCGGTTACACCGGGGAGCTGTTTTTT
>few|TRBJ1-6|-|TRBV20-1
CSARVQESSYNSPLHF
TGCAGTGCTAGAGTACAGGAGAGCTCCTATAATTCACCCCTCCACTTT
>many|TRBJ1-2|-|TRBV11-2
CASSFYENSNYGYTF
TGTGCCAGCAGCTTCTATGAGAATTCTAACTATGGCTACACCTTC
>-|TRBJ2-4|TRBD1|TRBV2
CASRVTGVAKSIQYF
TGTGCCAGCAGGGTGACAGGGGTAGCCAAAAGCATTCAGTACTTC
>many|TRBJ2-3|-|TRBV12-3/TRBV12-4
CASRHRGAGLSDTQYF
TGTGCCAGCAGACACCGAGGCGCCGGCTTATCAGATACGCAGTATTTT
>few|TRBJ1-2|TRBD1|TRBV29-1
CSVVTGGNYGYTF
TGCAGCGTTGTGACAGGGGGGAACTATGGCTACACCTTC
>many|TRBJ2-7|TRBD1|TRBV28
CASSSPTGGIYEQYF
TGTGCCAGCAGTTCCCCGACAGGGGGGATCTACGAGCAGTACTTC
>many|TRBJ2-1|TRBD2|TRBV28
CASRLRSGREFF
TGTGCCAGCAGACTAAGAAGCGGGAGAGAGTTCTTC
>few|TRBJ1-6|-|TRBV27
CASSLSRNNSPLHF
TGTGCCAGCAGCCTCAGCAGGAATAATTCACCCCTCCACTTT
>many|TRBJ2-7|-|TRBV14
CASSLKLGQPSYEQYF
TGTGCCAGCAGCCTGAAATTGGGCCAACCTTCCTACGAGCAGTACTTC
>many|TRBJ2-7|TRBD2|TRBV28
CASSPSLGGGPSYEQYF
TGTGCCAGCAGTCCCTCCCTAGGCGGGGGGCCATCCTACGAGCAGTACTTC
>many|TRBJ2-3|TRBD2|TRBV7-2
CASSLALGGDTQYF
TGTGCCAGCAGCTTAGCGCTGGGGGGGGATACGCAGTATTTT
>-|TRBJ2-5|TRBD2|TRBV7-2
CASTPRLAGGWTQYF
TGTGCCAGCACCCCACGACTAGCGGGAGGTTGGACCCAGTACTTC
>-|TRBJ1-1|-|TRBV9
CASSANYWTEAFF
TGTGCCAGCAGCGCCAATTATTGGACTGAAGCTTTCTTT
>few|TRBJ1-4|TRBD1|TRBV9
CASSLQGVDEKLFF
TGTGCCAGCAGCCTACAGGGGGTGGATGAAAAACTGTTTTTT
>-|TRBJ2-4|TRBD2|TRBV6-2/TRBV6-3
CASSSVGRDKNIQYF
TGTGCCAGCAGTTCCGTCGGGAGGGACAAAAACATTCAGTACTTC
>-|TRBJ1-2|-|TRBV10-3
CAISEANYGYTF
TGTGCCATCAGTGAGGCGAACTATGGCTACACCTTC
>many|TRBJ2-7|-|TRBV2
CASSEQAVRGGEQYF
TGTGCCAGCAGTGAACAGGCAGTCCGAGGAGGCGAGCAGTACTTC
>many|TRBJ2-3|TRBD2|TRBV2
CASSYGTSGSWGTDTQYF
TGTGCCAGCAGCTACGGGACTAGCGGGAGTTGGGGCACAGATACGCAGTATTTT
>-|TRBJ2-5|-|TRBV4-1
CASSQEDRTRETQYF
TGCGCCAGCAGCCAGGAAGACAGGACCCGAGAGACCCAGTACTTC
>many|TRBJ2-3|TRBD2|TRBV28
CASKESSGRLGKDTQYF
TGTGCCAGCAAGGAGTCTAGCGGGAGATTGGGGAAAGATACGCAGTATTTT
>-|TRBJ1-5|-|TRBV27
CASTPGLGLAYSNQPQHF
TGTGCCAGCACCCCGGGTTTGGGTCTCGCCTATAGCAATCAGCCCCAGCATTTT
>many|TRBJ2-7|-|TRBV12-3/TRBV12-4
CASSPDTFSHGNGEQYF
TGTGCCAGCAGCCCAGATACGTTTTCTCACGGGAACGGCGAGCAGTACTTC
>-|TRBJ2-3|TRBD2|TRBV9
CASSVLAGSMADTQYF
TGTGCCAGCAGCGTACTAGCGGGTAGCATGGCAGATACGCAGTATTTT